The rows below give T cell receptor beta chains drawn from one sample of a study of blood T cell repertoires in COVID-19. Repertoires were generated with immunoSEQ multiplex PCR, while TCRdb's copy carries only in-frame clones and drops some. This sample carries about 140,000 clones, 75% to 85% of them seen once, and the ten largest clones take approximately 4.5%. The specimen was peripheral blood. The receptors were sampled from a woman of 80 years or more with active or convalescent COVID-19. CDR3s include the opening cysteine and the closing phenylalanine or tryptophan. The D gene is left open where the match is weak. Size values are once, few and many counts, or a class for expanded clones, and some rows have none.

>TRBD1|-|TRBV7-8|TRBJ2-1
CASSQIDRVGYNEQFF
TGTGCCAGCAGCCAGATAGACAGGGTTGGCTACAATGAGCAGTTCTTC
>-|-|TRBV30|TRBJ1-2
CAWSPDSRYGYTF
TGTGCCTGGAGCCCGGACAGCCGCTATGGCTACACCTTC
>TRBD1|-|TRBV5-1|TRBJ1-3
CASSLEGGTAGNTIYF
TGCGCCAGCAGCTTGGAAGGGGGGACAGCTGGAAACACCATATATTTT
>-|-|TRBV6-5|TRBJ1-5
CASMQGQSQPQHF
TGTGCCAGCATGCAGGGGCAGTCTCAGCCCCAGCATTTT
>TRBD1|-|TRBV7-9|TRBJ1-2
CASSFAGTGMLSYTF
TGTGCCAGCAGCTTCGCCGGGACAGGGATGTTGAGCTACACCTTC
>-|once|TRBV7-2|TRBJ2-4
CASSLNQTKNIQYF
TGTGCCAGCAGCTTAAATCAGACCAAAAACATTCAGTACTTC
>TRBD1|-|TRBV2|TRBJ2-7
CASREYRGLSYEQYF
TGTGCCAGCAGGGAGTACAGGGGGCTTTCGTACGAGCAGTACTTC
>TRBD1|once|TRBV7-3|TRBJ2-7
CASSLGTDSYEQYF
TGTGCCAGCAGCTTAGGGACAGATTCCTACGAGCAGTACTTC
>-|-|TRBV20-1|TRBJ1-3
CSASRAGFRNTIYF
TGCAGTGCTAGTAGGGCAGGGTTTAGAAACACCATATATTTT
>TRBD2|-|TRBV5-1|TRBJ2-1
CASAVGGYNEQFF
TGCGCCAGTGCTGTCGGGGGGTACAATGAGCAGTTCTTC
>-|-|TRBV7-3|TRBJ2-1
CASSSSSYNEQFF
TGTGCCAGCAGCTCGAGCTCCTACAATGAGCAGTTCTTC
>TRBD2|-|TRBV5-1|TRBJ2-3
CASMRLAGSTDTQYF
TGCGCCAGCATGAGGCTAGCGGGGAGCACAGATACGCAGTATTTT
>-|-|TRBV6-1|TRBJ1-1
CASSDRARWAFF
TGTGCCAGCAGTGACAGGGCGCGCTGGGCTTTCTTT
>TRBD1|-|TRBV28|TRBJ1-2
CASRPTGAGYGYTF
TGTGCCAGCAGGCCTACAGGGGCCGGTTATGGCTACACCTTC
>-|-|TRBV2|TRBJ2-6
CASSDRGSGSGANVLTF
TGTGCCAGCAGTGACAGGGGATCTGGCTCTGGGGCCAACGTCCTGACTTTC
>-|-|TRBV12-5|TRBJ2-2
CASGQVPGELFF
TGTGCTAGTGGGCAGGTCCCCGGGGAGCTGTTTTTT
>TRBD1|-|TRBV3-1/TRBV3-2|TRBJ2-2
CASSHRTGSTGELFF
TGTGCCAGCAGCCACCGGACAGGGTCCACCGGGGAGCTGTTTTTT
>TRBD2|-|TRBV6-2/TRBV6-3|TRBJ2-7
CASSSHQRGYYEQYF
TGTGCCAGCAGTTCCCATCAGCGGGGATACTACGAGCAGTACTTC
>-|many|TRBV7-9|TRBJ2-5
CASSTDFEETQYF
TGTGCCAGCAGTACTGACTTTGAAGAGACCCAGTACTTC
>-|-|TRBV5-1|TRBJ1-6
CASSLERATFNSPLHF
TGCGCCAGCAGCTTGGAGAGGGCCACTTTCAATTCACCCCTCCACTTT